Below are 26 T cell receptor beta chains sequenced from a single sample in a study of shared clonotypes between healthy human individuals. CD45RO-negative, CCR7-selected cells formed the naive CD8 fraction, which excluded terminally differentiated effector memory CD45RA+ cells. Here immunoSEQ multiplex PCR was the method, and the copy in TCRdb shows in-frame clones only, minus some. Of about 1.9 million clones listed, around 93% are singletons. The sample was naive CD8+ T cells from PBMCs. All receptors come from a man aged 18 to 29 in good health. Some clones in this sample may be carry-over from other donors' samples.

About this clone: The sample holds other DNA sequences that translate to the same CDR3. The gene calls are TRBV27 and TRBJ2-2; D ambiguous. Deletions cut 3 bases from V and 4 bases from J, with 6 bases between. The CDR3 contains 13 residues. Germline V lookup: CDR1 MNHEY, CDR2 SMNVEV (reference sequence). CDR3 loop: CASSLTLTGELFF. CDR3 bases: TGTGCCAGCAGTTTGACACTCACCGGGGAGCTGTTTTTT.

V usage is TRBV15 and J usage is TRBJ2-1; D remains unclear. This CDR3 comprises 15 residues. V was pared by 0 bases and J by 4 bases, with 10 bases between. Germline CDR1 reads LNHNV; CDR2 reads YYDKDF (reference sequence). CDR3: CATSRDELAYNEQFF. In DNA form, the CDR3 reads TGTGCCACCAGCAGAGACGAACTCGCGTACAATGAGCAGTTCTTC.

This sequence joins TRBV28 and TRBJ2-7; D is possibly TRBD1 or TRBD2 (7 bases each). The CDR3 length is 16 residues. V lost 5 bases and J lost 0, with 17 bases in between. CDR1 is MDHEN, CDR2 SYDVKM, per germline. Here the CDR3 DNA reads TGTGCCAGCAGTCCCGGCAGGGGGGGCTTCTCCTACGAGCAGTACTTC. Amino acids: CASSPGRGGFSYEQYF.

The chain links TRBV5-8 to TRBJ1-2, with D perhaps TRBD1 (5 bases). With 5 bases removed from V and 6 bases from J, the gap between germline ends came to 14 bases. Per the germline V gene, CDR1 is SGHTS and CDR2 is YDEGEE. This CDR3 is 13 amino acids long. The CDR3 DNA reads TGTGCCAGCAGACCGCAGGGATCGAATGGCTACACCTTC. Its protein product is CASRPQGSNGYTF.

The CDR3 reads CASSGGQGVHQPQHF. The CDR3 DNA reads TGTGCCAGCAGTGGAGGACAGGGGGTCCATCAGCCCCAGCATTTT. J is TRBJ1-5 and V is TRBV2; 10 bases are a match to TRBD1. This CDR3 is built from 15 residues. Trimming at V came to 4 bases and at J to 5 bases, leaving 5 bases not matched to a gene. CDR1 SNHLY and CDR2 FYNNEI come from the germline V gene.

The rearrangement joins TRBV4-1 to TRBJ2-1; 14 nucleotides align to TRBD2. This CDR3 is 19 amino acids long. Germline trimming cut 5 bases from V and 5 bases from J; bases unmatched to any gene: 14. Germline V gene lookup returns CDR1 MGHRA and CDR2 YSYEKL. DNA of the CDR3: TGCGCCAGCAGCTTTCCGGGACAGGGGACTAGCGGGAGAAACAATGAGCAGTTCTTC. Encoded protein: CASSFPGQGTSGRNNEQFF.

The J gene is TRBJ1-2, the V gene TRBV27; the match to TRBD1 covers 12 bases. V lost 9 bases, J lost 9 bases, and 8 bases stayed unmatched. CDR3 length: 13 residues. Germline CDR1 MNHEY, CDR2 SMNVEV (reference sequence). CDR3 protein: CASGGTGGGSYTF. CDR3 bases: TGTGCCAGTGGGGGGACAGGGGGCGGGAGCTACACCTTC.

In the case of this clone: One end of the junction does not line up with germline, which may come from a read error. V gene TRBV7-6 combines with J gene TRBJ2-1; 10 positions match TRBD2. The germline V gene encodes CDR1 SGHVS and CDR2 FNYEAQ. This CDR3 has 15 residues. CDR3 sequence reads: CASSLAGARYNEQFF. CDR3 nucleotides: TGTGCCAGCAGCCTAGCGGGAGCCCGGTACAATGAGCAGTTCTTC.

V gene TRBV15 combines with J gene TRBJ2-3; a possible D gene is TRBD2 (6 bases). The CDR3 covers 13 residues. The germline gives CDR1 LNHNV, CDR2 YYDKDF (reference sequence). With 5 bases removed from V and 6 bases from J, the gap between germline ends came to 12 bases. This chain's CDR3 is CATSEKAGDTQYF. CDR3 sequence (DNA): TGTGCCACCAGCGAGAAGGCGGGGGATACGCAGTATTTT.

J is TRBJ2-1 and V is TRBV7-8; D not certain. Per the germline V gene, CDR1 is SGHVS and CDR2 is FQNEAQ. This CDR3 has 16 residues. Trimming shortened V by 4 bases and J by 4 bases, and 17 bases separated the two germline ends. This CDR3 is CASSSLTGLKYNEQFF. CDR3 in DNA: TGTGCCAGCAGCTCGCTGACGGGCCTGAAGTACAATGAGCAGTTCTTC.

CDR3 sequence: CASSEPGGFRASYGYTF. The CDR3 DNA follows: TGTGCCAGCAGTGAACCAGGGGGCTTTAGGGCATCTTATGGCTACACCTTC. This chain connects TRBV6-1 to TRBJ1-2; TRBD1 matches at 8 bases. The CDR3 is 17 residues long. V trimming: 2 bases; J trimming: 5 bases; junction bases outside the gene matches: 13. CDR1 and CDR2 from the germline V gene are MNHNS and SASEGT.

This sequence joins TRBV27 and TRBJ2-2; the D is unclear. V shed 1 base and J shed 0 bases, with 18 bases lying between them. From germline, CDR1 is MNHEY and CDR2 SMNVEV (reference sequence). The CDR3 sequence is 19 residues long. The CDR3 is CASSLLRSAGETNTGELFF. CDR3 bases: TGTGCCAGCAGTTTATTGAGATCTGCAGGAGAAACGAACACCGGGGAGCTGTTTTTT.

Regarding this clone: Germline is not matched at one junction end, which may reflect a read error. The V gene is TRBV30, the J gene TRBJ1-2, with a weak D call TRBD1 (5 bases). The CDR3 covers 15 residues. Germline V gene sequence: CDR1 GTSNPN, CDR2 SVGIG (reference sequence). DNA for the CDR3: TGTGCCTGGGGTGTACTAAACGGGGCCTTTTATGGCTACACCTTC. Amino acid sequence: CAWGVLNGAFYGYTF.

This chain connects TRBV7-9 to TRBJ2-7; D is ambiguous. The germline gives CDR1 SEHNR, CDR2 FQNEAQ (reference sequence). This CDR3 is 16 amino acids long. The V and J ends lost 1 base and 3 bases respectively, with 16 bases between them. CDR3: CASSLGSREVSYEQYF. CDR3 in DNA: TGTGCCAGCAGCTTAGGGTCGAGAGAGGTAAGCTACGAGCAGTACTTC.

This chain joins TRBV18 and TRBJ1-5; 7 nucleotides align to TRBD1. The V segment lost 1 base and the J segment 4 bases; nucleotides outside the gene matches: 1. This CDR3 is built from 14 residues. Germline CDR1 is KGHSH and CDR2 is LQKENI. The CDR3 is CASSPQQGNQPQHF. Here the CDR3 DNA reads TGTGCCAGCTCACCACAACAGGGGAATCAGCCCCAGCATTTT.

The gene calls are TRBV9 and TRBJ2-5; tentatively, D is TRBD2 (6 bases). CDR3 length equals 17 residues. Per germline, CDR1 SGDLS and CDR2 YYNGEE. Between the trimmed V and J ends, which lost 4 bases and 5 bases, there was a span of 24 bases. The CDR3 coding sequence is TGTGCCAGCAGCCCCCCTTTTTCGGCGGGGTGGGAGGAGACCCAGTACTTC. It yields the protein CASSPPFSAGWEETQYF.

The V call is TRBV10-3, the J call TRBJ2-7; possibly TRBD1 or TRBD2 for D (5 bases each). V was trimmed by 5 bases and J by 6 bases, leaving 23 bases between them. The germline V gene has CDR1 ENHRY and CDR2 SYGVKD. This CDR3 contains 16 residues. CDR3 DNA sequence: TGTGCCATCAGTAAAGCCGGGACCCAGGAAGTGGCCGAGCAGTACTTC. Translation gives CAISKAGTQEVAEQYF.

J is TRBJ2-1 and V is TRBV7-8; D gene ambiguous. The CDR3 spans 15 residues. Trimming shortened V by 1 base and J by 0 bases, and 7 bases separated the two germline ends. Germline lookup yields CDR1 SGHVS and CDR2 FQNEAQ. The CDR3 bases are TGTGCCAGCAGCTTAGTACAGCTCTCCTACAATGAGCAGTTCTTC. This sequence encodes CASSLVQLSYNEQFF.

This chain links TRBV29-1 with TRBJ2-7; D remains ambiguous. The CDR3 covers 11 residues. Germline CDR1 reads SQVTM; CDR2 reads ANQGSEA. V lost 6 bases and J 5 bases, leaving 11 bases between the germline ends. The CDR3 spells CSVPYFDEQYF. The CDR3 coding sequence is TGCAGCGTCCCCTACTTCGACGAGCAGTACTTC.

The V gene is TRBV9, the J gene TRBJ2-3; 8 positions match TRBD2. CDR1 SGDLS and CDR2 YYNGEE come from the germline V gene. The V gene end was trimmed by 3 bases and the J gene end by 2 bases; junction bases not matched to a gene: 8. This CDR3 has 16 residues. The CDR3 DNA is TGTGCCAGCAGCGCAGTTGCGGGGGGCCACACAGATACGCAGTATTTT. It specifies CASSAVAGGHTDTQYF.

In nucleotides, the CDR3 is TGTGCCAGCAGCTCAAAGGGGGGGTCGGCTCCCGCAACTAATGAAAAACTGTTTTTT. It is translated as CASSSKGGSAPATNEKLFF. V gene TRBV27 combines with J gene TRBJ1-4, with D maybe TRBD1 (6 bases). Trimming left V 6 bases short and J 0 bases short, with 23 bases between. Germline assignment: CDR1 MNHEY and CDR2 SMNVEV (reference sequence). CDR3 length equals 19 residues.

V gene TRBV7-3 combines with J gene TRBJ2-7; the match to TRBD2 covers 15 bases. This CDR3 has 19 amino acids. Per germline, CDR1 SGHTA and CDR2 FQGTGA. V was pared by 4 bases and J by 1 base, with 11 bases of the junction left unmatched. The CDR3: CASSSRQGLAGGTSYEQYF. CDR3 bases: TGTGCCAGCAGCTCCAGACAAGGACTAGCGGGAGGGACGTCCTACGAGCAGTACTTC.

The rearrangement uses TRBV28 and TRBJ2-3, with TRBD2 matching 9 bases. With V trimmed by 6 bases and J by 5 bases, 12 bases remained unmatched. Germline V gene data show CDR1 as MDHEN and CDR2 as SYDVKM. CDR3 length: 16 residues. As DNA, the CDR3 is TGTGCCAGCAGCCGGGGGGTAGCGGGAGTCCGAGATACGCAGTATTTT. Translating gives CASSRGVAGVRDTQYF.

Note on this clone: The same CDR3 can be traced to other DNA sequences in this sample. This chain connects TRBV27 to TRBJ1-1, with D unresolved. The CDR3 consists of 13 residues. Trimming removed 1 base at V and 1 base at J, with 4 bases between. The germline gives CDR1 MNHEY, CDR2 SMNVEV (reference sequence). The CDR3 is CASSLYGNTEAFF. The CDR3 DNA is TGTGCCAGCAGTTTATATGGGAACACTGAAGCTTTCTTT.

About this clone itself: Given a much more abundant clone one base away, this may be a read error. Other DNA sequences in this specimen translate into the identical CDR3. This sequence joins TRBV11-2 and TRBJ1-1; possible D gene TRBD1, 5 bases. Germline CDR1 SGHAT, CDR2 FQNNGV. This CDR3 has 13 residues. The ends were cut back, 5 bases at V and 1 base at J, with 8 bases in the middle. CDR3 region: CASSLGQNTEAFF. The CDR3 DNA follows: TGTGCCAGCAGCCTAGGACAGAACACTGAAGCTTTCTTT.

This clone was seen only once. This chain uses TRBV9 with TRBJ1-3; D call uncertain. The CDR3 spans 14 residues. The germline CDR1 and CDR2 sequences are SGDLS and YYNGEE. Trimming pared 0 bases from V and 3 bases from J, leaving 7 bases between. The CDR3 loop reads CASSVVGIGNTIYF. In DNA form, the CDR3 reads TGTGCCAGCAGCGTAGTTGGAATTGGAAACACCATATATTTT.